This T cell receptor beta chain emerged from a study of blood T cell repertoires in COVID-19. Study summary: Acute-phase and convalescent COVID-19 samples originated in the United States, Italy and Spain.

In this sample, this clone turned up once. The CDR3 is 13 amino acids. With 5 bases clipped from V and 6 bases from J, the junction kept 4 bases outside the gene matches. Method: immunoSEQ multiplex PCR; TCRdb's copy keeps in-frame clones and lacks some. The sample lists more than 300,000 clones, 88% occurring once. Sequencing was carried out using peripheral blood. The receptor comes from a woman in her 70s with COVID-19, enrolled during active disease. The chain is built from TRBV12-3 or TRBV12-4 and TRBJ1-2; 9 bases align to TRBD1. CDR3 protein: CASSAGTGNGYTF. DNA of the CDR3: TGTGCCAGCAGTGCAGGGACAGGGAATGGCTACACCTTC.